This entry describes one T cell receptor (beta chain). Which antigen it targets is not known. No base quality information exists; no much larger clone differs at one position. The library was generated by the immunoSEQ multiplex PCR assay. Entries here come from immuneACCESS through TCRdb and include only in-frame sequences with V and J called. Some clones fail to appear in such tables; in the studies checked, an unresolved V gene covers under half of the shortfall, and the cause of the remainder is unknown. A total of tens of thousands of clones appear in this sample, approximately 91% of them only once. 4.7% of the sample is in the top ten clones. V loses 2 bases, J loses 3 bases, and the germline ends lie 12 bases apart. The germline V gene (reference sequence) gives CDR1 as GTSNPN and CDR2 as SVGIG. From cysteine to phenylalanine, the CDR3 is 14 amino acids long. Just the 42-base CDR3 DNA is kept, in frame starting at base 1.

This sample was taken from a study of technical replicates of blood from a few donors listed by TCRdb under 2017. The TCR originated in a human donor in good health. Some clones in this sample may be carry-over from other donors' samples. The rearrangement joined TRBV30 to TRBJ2-3, and perhaps TRBD2 as D gene, on 6 matching bases. The specimen was PBMCs. The bases are TGTGCCTGGAGTATGGATGGGGGGACAGATACGCAGTATTTT. It encodes CAWSMDGGTDTQYF.